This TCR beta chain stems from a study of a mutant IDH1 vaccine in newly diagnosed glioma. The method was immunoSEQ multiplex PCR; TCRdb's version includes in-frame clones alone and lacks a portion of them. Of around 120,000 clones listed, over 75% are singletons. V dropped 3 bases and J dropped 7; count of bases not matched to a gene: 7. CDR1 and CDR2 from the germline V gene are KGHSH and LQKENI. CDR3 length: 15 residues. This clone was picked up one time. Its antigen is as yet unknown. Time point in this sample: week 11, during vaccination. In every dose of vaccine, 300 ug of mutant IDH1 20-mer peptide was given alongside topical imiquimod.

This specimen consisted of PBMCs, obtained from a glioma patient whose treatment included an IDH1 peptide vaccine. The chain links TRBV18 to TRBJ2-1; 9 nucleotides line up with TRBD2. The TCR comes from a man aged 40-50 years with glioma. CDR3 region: CASSPLGAGGNEQFF. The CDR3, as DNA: TGTGCCAGCTCACCCCTTGGAGCGGGAGGAAATGAGCAGTTCTTC.